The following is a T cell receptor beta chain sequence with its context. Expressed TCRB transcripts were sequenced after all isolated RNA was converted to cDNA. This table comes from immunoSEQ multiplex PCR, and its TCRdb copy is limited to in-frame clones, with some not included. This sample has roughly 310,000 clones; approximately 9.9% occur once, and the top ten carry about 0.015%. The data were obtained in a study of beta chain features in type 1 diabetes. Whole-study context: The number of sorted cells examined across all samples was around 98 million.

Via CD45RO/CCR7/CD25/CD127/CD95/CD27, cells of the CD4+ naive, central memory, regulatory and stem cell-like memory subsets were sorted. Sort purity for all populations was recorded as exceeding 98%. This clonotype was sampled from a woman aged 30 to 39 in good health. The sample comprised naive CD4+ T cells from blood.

CDR3 in amino acids: CASSPIGTSGTDTQYF. The CDR3 nucleotides are TGCGCCAGCAGCCCCATCGGGACTAGCGGCACAGATACGCAGTATTTT. J is TRBJ2-3 and V is TRBV5-1; 10 nucleotides line up with TRBD2. The CDR3 has 16 residues. The V gene end was trimmed by 4 bases and the J gene end by 1 base; junction bases not matched to a gene: 6. The germline CDR1 and CDR2 sequences are SGHRS and YFSETQ.